This TCR beta chain was recorded in a study of T cells in narcolepsy. Study findings and constraints: Same-patient CSF and blood CD4+ T cell clonotypes included HCRT-specific and TRIB2-specific autoreactive ones.

Points on this clone: The antigen is not known.

Assay used: immunoSEQ multiplex PCR; TCRdb lists only in-frame clones, some missing. The sample holds some 30,000 clones, around nine tenths seen once. This TCR came from a human donor with narcolepsy. Sequencing used CD45RA- memory CD4+ T cells from PBMCs.

CDR3 protein: CSASRLGRPYF. CDR3 bases: TGCAGTGCTTCCCGCCTCGGGCGGCCGTACTTC. The chain couples TRBV20-1 to TRBJ2-7, with D hard to call. Trimming pared 5 bases from V and 12 bases from J, leaving 17 bases between. Germline V lookup: CDR1 DFQATT, CDR2 SNEGSKA (reference sequence). The CDR3 extends over 11 amino acids.